These 20 T cell receptor beta chains came from one sample sequenced in a study of cytomegalovirus exposure and HLA in healthy donors. Measured with immunoSEQ multiplex PCR; TCRdb has only the in-frame clones, and not every one. The data hold 160,000 or so clones, with 85% to 90% observed a single time. Sequenced material: PBMCs. These receptors were taken from a man between 18 and 35 years old in good health and CMV-seronegative.

In DNA, the CDR3 is TGTGCCACCTCAGGGGAGGAGACCCAGTACTTC. Its protein product is CATSGEETQYF. The chain joins TRBV19 to TRBJ2-5, with a weak D call TRBD1 (6 bases). The CDR3 spans 11 residues. The V gene's germline CDR1 is LNHDA and CDR2 SQIVND (reference sequence). V lost 10 bases and J lost 5, with 11 bases in between.

The rearrangement joins TRBV27 to TRBJ2-1; 8 bases map to TRBD1. Germline loops: CDR1 MNHEY, CDR2 SMNVEV (reference sequence). Trimming took 1 base from V and 7 from J; bases not matched to a gene: 3. The length of the CDR3 is 14 residues. The CDR3 spells CASSLYRGRNEQFF. The CDR3 DNA reads as TGTGCCAGCAGTTTATACAGGGGGAGGAATGAGCAGTTCTTC.

The chain carries TRBV6-7 and TRBJ1-2, with D unresolved. TRBV6-7 is an open reading frame whose function is uncertain. CDR3 length equals 13 residues. V was pared by 2 bases and J by 4 bases, with 8 bases between. DNA for the CDR3: TGTGCCAGCAGTTACAGACTGGCCTATGGCTACACCTTC. Protein: CASSYRLAYGYTF.

The chain uses TRBV7-2 and TRBJ1-5, with a weak D call TRBD1 (6 bases). CDR1 and CDR2 from the germline V gene are SGHTA and FQGNSA. V shed 1 base and J shed 0 bases, with 7 bases lying between them. The CDR3 totals 15 residues. The CDR3 DNA reads as TGTGCCAGCAGCTTAGGACAGGATAGCAATCAGCCCCAGCATTTT. Its translation is CASSLGQDSNQPQHF.

V gene TRBV5-1 combines with J gene TRBJ1-2, with D possibly TRBD1 on 6 matching bases. Trimming took 4 bases from V and 2 from J, leaving 12 bases between them. Germline V gene lookup returns CDR1 SGHRS and CDR2 YFSETQ. CDR3 length: 14 residues. This chain's CDR3 is CASSPRTENYGYTF. CDR3 in DNA: TGCGCCAGCAGCCCAAGGACAGAAAACTATGGCTACACCTTC.

The chain links TRBV6-1 to TRBJ2-7; TRBD2 aligns across 10 bases. The CDR3 is 12 residues long. CDR1 is MNHNS and CDR2 is SASEGT in the germline V gene. With V trimmed by 4 bases and J by 12 bases, 6 bases remained unmatched. CDR3 amino acids: CASSAPAGGRYV. CDR3 coding DNA: TGTGCCAGCAGTGCCCCAGCGGGGGGGAGGTACGTC.

For the CDR3, the DNA is TGCGCCAGTAAGGTGGGCCCTTTTAGCGGAATAGGGGAGACCCAGTACTTC. Residues: CASKVGPFSGIGETQYF. V and J are TRBV10-2 and TRBJ2-5; weak D call: TRBD2 (6 bases). This CDR3 is 17 amino acids long. V dropped 9 bases and J dropped 5 bases, with 28 bases sitting between them. Per the germline V gene, CDR1 is WSHSY and CDR2 is SAAADI.

V usage is TRBV15 and J usage is TRBJ2-5, with D possibly being TRBD1 (5 bases). The CDR3 runs to 15 residues. Germline V gene lookup returns CDR1 LNHNV and CDR2 YYDKDF (reference sequence). V lost 0 bases, J lost 4 bases, and 12 bases lay in between. This CDR3 is CATSRDRAGSETQYF. The DNA for the CDR3 is TGTGCCACCAGCAGAGATCGGGCAGGGTCAGAGACCCAGTACTTC.

The rearrangement links TRBV7-2 to TRBJ2-7; D call uncertain. The length of the CDR3 is 13 residues. Between the trimmed V and J ends, which lost 3 bases and 5 bases, there was a span of 11 bases. The germline CDR1 and CDR2 sequences are SGHTA and FQGNSA. As DNA, the CDR3 is TGTGCCAGCAGCTTGGTACAGCCTCACGAGCAGTACTTC. This codes for CASSLVQPHEQYF.

The table lists this clone with a few counts. The chain has TRBV6-1 and TRBJ2-7; TRBD2 matches at 8 bases. The V gene's germline CDR1 is MNHNS and CDR2 SASEGT. The V and J ends lost 7 bases and 7 bases, in that order; junction bases with no gene match: 12. The length of the CDR3 is 14 residues. CDR3 amino acids: CASNRAGDGGEQYV. The CDR3 bases are TGTGCCAGCAATAGAGCGGGGGATGGGGGGGAGCAGTACGTC.

Only one count was recorded for this clone. The chain joins TRBV29-1 to TRBJ1-1; TRBD1 might be the D (6 bases). V lost 4 bases and J lost 1, with 13 bases in between. CDR3 size: 14 residues. Per germline, CDR1 SQVTM and CDR2 ANQGSEA. CDR3 amino acids: CSVAPQGKNTEAFF. Written as DNA, the CDR3 is TGCAGCGTTGCTCCACAGGGAAAGAACACTGAAGCTTTCTTT.

This rearrangement joins TRBV2 to TRBJ2-3; 7 nucleotides match TRBD1. The CDR3 sequence is 15 residues long. Germline loops: CDR1 SNHLY, CDR2 FYNNEI. The V segment lost 2 bases and the J segment 3 bases; nucleotides outside the gene matches: 5. DNA for the CDR3: TGTGCCAGCAGTGAAATGGCGACAGGGACAGATACGCAGTATTTT. Residues: CASSEMATGTDTQYF. Combining the CDR3 with reference TRBV2 and TRBJ2-3 gives the whole variable domain EPEVTQTPSHQVTQMGQEVILRCVPISNHLYFYWYRQILGQKVEFLVSFYNNEISEKSEIFDDQFSVERPDGSNFTLKIRSTKLEDSAMYFCASSEMATGTDTQYFGPGTRLTVL.

The CDR3 bases are TGTGCCAGCAGGCCCGGGAGACACGAGCAGTACTTC. Translating it yields CASRPGRHEQYF. The genes are TRBV6-7 and TRBJ2-7, with D perhaps TRBD2 (6 bases). TRBV6-7 is identified as an open reading frame with a role that is uncertain. The CDR3 loop spans 12 amino acids. The V end was cut by 6 bases, the J end by 5 bases, with 11 bases between.

The chain is built from TRBV5-1 and TRBJ2-1; 7 nucleotides align to TRBD1. With 5 bases clipped from V and 0 bases from J, the junction kept 11 bases outside the gene matches. The CDR3 runs to 17 residues. CDR1 and CDR2 from the germline V gene are SGHRS and YFSETQ. The CDR3 reads CASSFMGQSSSYNEQFF. CDR3 sequence (DNA): TGCGCCAGCAGTTTTATGGGACAGTCGAGCTCCTACAATGAGCAGTTCTTC. The whole variable domain, remainder taken from reference TRBV5-1 and TRBJ2-1, is KAGVTQTPRYLIKTRGQQVTLSCSPISGHRSVSWYQQTPGQGLQFLFEYFSETQRNKGNFPGRFSGRQFSNSRSEMNVSTLELGDSALYLCASSFMGQSSSYNEQFFGPGTRLTVL.

The chain uses TRBV5-6 and TRBJ2-3; D is undetermined. V lost 0 bases and J 6 bases, leaving 5 bases between the germline ends. This CDR3 spans 12 amino acids. Germline lookup yields CDR1 SGHDT and CDR2 YYEEEE. The CDR3 reads CASSLARDTQYF. CDR3 nucleotides: TGTGCCAGCAGCTTGGCGAGGGATACGCAGTATTTT. Filled out from reference TRBV5-6 and TRBJ2-3, the complete variable domain reads DAGVTQSPTHLIKTRGQQVTLRCSPKSGHDTVSWYQQALGQGPQFIFQYYEEEERQRGNFPDRFSGHQFPNYSSELNVNALLLGDSALYLCASSLARDTQYFGPGTRLTVL.

This chain links TRBV28 with TRBJ2-7, with D perhaps TRBD2 (6 bases). The CDR3 sequence is 14 residues long. V was pared by 6 bases and J by 2 bases, with 14 bases between. Germline V gene data show CDR1 as MDHEN and CDR2 as SYDVKM. DNA for the CDR3: TGTGCCAGCAGCAGTGACGGGAGAACCTACGAGCAGTACTTC. Protein sequence: CASSSDGRTYEQYF.

The chain joins TRBV13 to TRBJ2-5; TRBD1 matches 7 bases. The germline V gene has CDR1 PRHDT and CDR2 FYEKMQ (reference sequence). V dropped 5 bases and J dropped 3; count of bases not matched to a gene: 9. The CDR3 consists of 15 residues. DNA for the CDR3: TGTGCCAGCAGCGACGACCGGGACAGAGAAGAGACCCAGTACTTC. Encoded protein: CASSDDRDREETQYF.

This clone was seen a single time. The rearrangement joins TRBV29-1 to TRBJ2-3; D is possibly TRBD2 (5 bases). The CDR3 is 15 residues long. Germline CDR1 and CDR2: SQVTM and ANQGSEA. The ends were cut back, 3 bases at V and 1 base at J, with 14 bases in the middle. The CDR3 coding sequence is TGCAGCGTTGAGCGATCCGCGGGTCGCACAGATACGCAGTATTTT. Translated: CSVERSAGRTDTQYF.

The rearrangement joins TRBV13 to TRBJ1-2; 9 nucleotides line up with TRBD1. The CDR3 extends over 15 amino acids. Germline loops: CDR1 PRHDT, CDR2 FYEKMQ (reference sequence). Trimming took 5 bases from V and 6 from J; bases not matched to a gene: 10. CDR3 in DNA: TGTGCCAGCAGCGAGTGGACAGGGGTAAAGAATGGCTACACCTTC. Its protein is CASSEWTGVKNGYTF.

This clone was seen only a few times. The chain employs TRBV7-8 and TRBJ1-1, with a weak D call TRBD1 (6 bases). In germline, CDR1 is SGHVS, CDR2 FQNEAQ. V was trimmed by 5 bases and J by 1 base, leaving 11 bases between them. The CDR3 has 14 amino acids. In DNA form, the CDR3 reads TGTGCCAGCAGCCGAGGGACACGGAACACTGAAGCTTTCTTT. Amino acid sequence: CASSRGTRNTEAFF.